What follows is one TCR beta chain and its context. Its antigen specificity is not known. Per-base quality was not reported, and no clone a single base away is much larger than it. The sample is drawn from a study of cytomegalovirus exposure and HLA in healthy donors (dated by TCRdb to about 2017). Background on the whole study: According to an earlier analysis of 550 to 750 of the donors, roughly 180 million T cells yielded roughly 100 million unique TCR beta sequences and about 300 Gb of sequence data. The later analysis used no new phenotypic data to find candidate immune exposures, relying instead on TCR beta sequences and their occurrence across donors. The T cell repertoires of some 700 subjects were profiled by immunosequencing and related to cytomegalovirus serostatus. The aim of the study was to test whether cataloging public T cell receptors could identify signatures of past pathogen exposure. HLA typing included class I and class II loci at four-digit resolution. In an earlier analysis of a few hundred of the donors, high-throughput TCR beta sequencing was used to judge whether each TCR beta V gene segment behaved as functional or pseudogenic. Across 300 to 500 genotyped donors of the cohort, an average of roughly 230,000 unique TCR beta nucleotide sequences per donor were sequenced, and approximately 17% of those sequences were non-productive. Along with the roughly 670-subject first cohort, a separate validation cohort of over a hundred different subjects was used. The genetic ancestry cluster associated with self-reported Caucasian donors included 81% of the 398 genotyped donors. Typing coverage varied by locus: 629-630 donors for A, B, C, DRB1 and DQB1; around 560 for DQA1; about 570 for DPA1; fewer than 480 for DPB1. Because of strong linkage in the cohort, five DR-DQ haplotypes were treated as single units for association and clustering. The study combined high-throughput TCR immunosequencing, statistical association of individual TCRs with disease status, and machine learning to predict cytomegalovirus infection status. To study patterns of TCR occurrence, a later analysis re-analyzed previously published TCR beta repertoires from 666 donors and added high-resolution HLA genotyping. Donor age, sex, ethnicity and CMV serostatus were compiled together with the repertoire data. A later genetic analysis took genome-wide SNP genotypes for 398 of the 666 donors and used that subset as a discovery cohort. All discovery cohort repertoires had been generated on a single sequencing platform. Approximately 310 gigabases of sequencing data and 70 million to 100 million unique TCR sequences made up an early release that covered about 640 HLA-typed donors.

The cohort comprised 550 to 700 healthy bone marrow donors. At the time of sampling, every cohort member was nominally healthy, though immune exposures that went unrecorded were likely present. The donor was CMV seropositive and was included in the group of 300 or so seropositive cohort members. Every donor gave a peripheral blood sample, and the peripheral blood mononuclear cells from that sample were used for TCR beta sequencing. The Qiagen DNeasy Blood Extraction Kit was used to extract genomic DNA from the blood cell samples. Library method: the immunoSEQ multiplex PCR assay. The multiplex PCR relied on a mix of 60 forward primers for TCR Vbeta segments and 13 reverse primers for TCR Jbeta segments. Amplification of the CDR3 region of rearranged TCR beta genes was performed with a multiplex PCR assay on genomic DNA. On the Illumina HiSeq System, the amplified TCR beta libraries were sequenced as 87-base-pair reads. The authors' pipeline ran thus. In a later analysis, 80 million or so unique TCR beta chains were counted across the approximately 670 repertoires, and approximately 11 million of these chains were shared by at least two donors. Raw reads were error-corrected and collapsed into unique sequences with a nearest-neighbor algorithm that merged closely related sequences to remove PCR and sequencing errors. Alignment of CDR3 sequences to IMGT reference sequences was used to assign V, D and J gene segments. Each retained sequence needed at least a six-nucleotide match to both a V gene segment and a J gene segment. Rearrangements were called productive when the CDR3 lacked stop codons and stayed in frame with V and J; all others were non-productive. CDR3 was defined according to IMGT convention as the region running from the second conserved V-encoded cysteine to the conserved J-encoded phenylalanine. The earlier analysis of about 640 of the donors excluded any sequence lacking an unambiguous match to a single V gene segment. In an earlier analysis of roughly 600 of the donors, a V segment was called functional when productive rearrangements were above 56.7%, and segregating when the standard deviation between donors exceeded 5%. A statistical classification framework was developed to diagnose cytomegalovirus status using the catalog of TCR beta chain sequences. In a later analysis, TCR nucleotide sequences were compared against IMGT/GENE-DB human TR gene sequences so that V and J genes could be assigned. The TCRdist pipeline was used in a later analysis to assign CDR3 sequences and most-parsimonious VDJ recombination scenarios. In a later analysis, each TCR beta chain was defined by its CDR3 amino acid sequence together with its V-gene family, and reads lacking a unique V-gene family were excluded. To address suspected cross-contamination and a sequencing artifact, a later analysis removed roughly 640 highly shared, low-generation-probability nucleotide sequences. For each public chain, a later analysis derived a clonal expansion index from normalized ranks of inferred template counts within each repertoire. A later analysis computed generation probabilities with a VDJ recombination model fitted to out-of-frame rearrangements, and checked the results against IGoR. A later analysis scored TCR-TCR, TCR-HLA and TCR-CMV co-occurrence with hypergeometric tests, applying a repertoire-size bias correction to TCR pairs. To estimate false discovery rates, a later analysis permuted the HLA or CMV assignments 20 times. A later analysis grouped co-occurring TCRs with DBSCAN, adding TCRdist sequence similarity when clustering within HLA-allele-positive subsets. Repertoires with fewer than 30,000 or more than 120,000 public chains were left out of co-occurrence clustering, as were about 5 repertoires with anomalous nucleotide sharing. TCRdb took this table from immuneACCESS and kept in-frame rearrangements with V and J called. Such tables lack part of the clones; where checked against another copy, unresolved V genes explain under half of the gap, and the rest is unexplained. That table gives V, J and clone size, and the DNA gave D and trimming. Recorded for this sample are about 110,000 clones; about four fifths of them occurred a single time. 2.5% to 3% of the sample is taken by the ten largest.

Paper-wide results and their limitations: The sequencing pipeline was judged likely to have produced a cluster of highly shared sequence variants as a technical artifact. Most TCR sequences were observed very rarely across donors, whereas some public TCRs were present in many individuals. The earlier analysis of 587 of the donors excluded roughly 17 rarely observed V segments, including chromosome 9 orphons, because counts were too low. Specific HLA alleles were associated with roughly 16,000 TCR beta sequences at a false discovery rate of 0.05 in a later analysis. In a later genetic analysis, fewer N-insertions in productive TCRs were reported among donors in an Asian-associated ancestry cluster than the roughly 700-donor mean. The study listed 164 TCR beta chains as associated with cytomegalovirus. A later analysis found that HLA-associated TCR beta chains were more clonally expanded and had lower generation probabilities than equally common non-associated chains. Only TCR beta chains were sequenced in this cohort, and the absence of alpha or paired-chain data limited detectable features. In a later analysis, several top co-occurrence clusters were reported to appear linked to parvovirus B19, influenza, CMV and Epstein-Barr virus. Linkage disequilibrium might explain the correlated functional status among segregating V segments, but an unknown experimental factor could not be ruled out. According to a later analysis, TCR association rates differed among HLA loci, with DRB1 alleles showing the most associated TCRs and HLA-C alleles showing the fewest. Because some donors lacked HLA typing at each locus, the association tests relied only on the typed subset. Assigning TCR associations to individual alleles was difficult when HLA alleles, especially DR and DQ, strongly co-occurred. In vitro tests confirmed that a few of the cytomegalovirus-associated TCR beta chains recognize cytomegalovirus antigens. Broadly in line with IMGT annotations, most TCR beta V segments showed up in productive rearrangements about 90% or about 30% of the time in an earlier analysis of about 500 of the donors. According to the authors, the approach could potentially be generalized to other disease states and immunological phenotypes. Immune exposure information for the cohort was limited to CMV serostatus. A further reported finding was that TCR beta sequences accurately predicted the HLA-A and HLA-B alleles for most subjects in the first cohort. Most CMV-associated TCR beta chains appeared to be HLA-restricted in a later analysis, and the HLA associations seemed to be driven largely by CMV exposure. The classifier was reported to diagnose cytomegalovirus status with high specificity and sensitivity in both the original and validation cohorts. In a later genetic analysis, a missense DCLRE1C variant was associated with V-gene and J-gene trimming of TCR beta chains, and the association was replicated in an independent cohort. The presence/absence analyses assumed that sequencing depth was roughly uniform across donors, and that assumption may not be true.

The sample comprised PBMCs. The origin of this receptor is a woman between 18 and 30 years old in good health and CMV-seropositive.

The DNA is as follows: TGTGCCAGCAGTTCCACTCCCGAATCCCGACTCGAGCAGTACTTC. This yields the protein CASSSTPESRLEQYF. This chain joins TRBV6-5 to TRBJ2-7; no D segment can be confidently identified. Its CDR3 holds 15 amino acids, cysteine through phenylalanine. Only CDR3 DNA remains: 45 bases, in frame from the first base. From a lookup of the germline V gene, CDR1 and CDR2 are MNHEY and SVGAGI. V is shortened by 4 bases, J by 6 bases, and the region joining them spans 19 bases.